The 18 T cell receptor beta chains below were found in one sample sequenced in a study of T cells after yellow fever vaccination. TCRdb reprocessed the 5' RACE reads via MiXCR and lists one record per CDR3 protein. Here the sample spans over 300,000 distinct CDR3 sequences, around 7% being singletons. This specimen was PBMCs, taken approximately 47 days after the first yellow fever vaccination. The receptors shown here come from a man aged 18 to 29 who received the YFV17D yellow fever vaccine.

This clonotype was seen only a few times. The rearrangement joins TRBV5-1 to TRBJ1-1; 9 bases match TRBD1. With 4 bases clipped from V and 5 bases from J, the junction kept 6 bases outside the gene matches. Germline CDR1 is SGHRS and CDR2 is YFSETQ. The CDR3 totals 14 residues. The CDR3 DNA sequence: TGCGCCAGCAGCCCACAGGGGGCGCAAACTGAAGCTTTCTTT. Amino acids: CASSPQGAQTEAFF.

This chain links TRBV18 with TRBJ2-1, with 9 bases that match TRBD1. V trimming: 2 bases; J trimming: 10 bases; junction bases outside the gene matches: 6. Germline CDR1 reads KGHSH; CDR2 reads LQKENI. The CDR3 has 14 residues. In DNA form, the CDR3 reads TGTGCCAGCTCACCATTCGACAGGGGGGGGGAGCAGTTCTTC. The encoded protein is CASSPFDRGGEQFF. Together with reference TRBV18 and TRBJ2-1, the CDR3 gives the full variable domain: NAGVMQNPRHLVRRRGQEARLRCSPMKGHSHVYWYRQLPEEGLKFMVYLQKENIIDESGMPKERFSAEFPKEGPSILRIQQVVRGDSAAYFCASSPFDRGGEQFFGPGTRLTVL.

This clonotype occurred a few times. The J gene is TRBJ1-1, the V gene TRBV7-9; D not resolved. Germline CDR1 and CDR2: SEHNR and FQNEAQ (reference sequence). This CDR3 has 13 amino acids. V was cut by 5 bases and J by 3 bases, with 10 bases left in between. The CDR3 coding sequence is TGTGCCAGCAGCCCAACATATTACACTGAAGCTTTCTTT. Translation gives CASSPTYYTEAFF.

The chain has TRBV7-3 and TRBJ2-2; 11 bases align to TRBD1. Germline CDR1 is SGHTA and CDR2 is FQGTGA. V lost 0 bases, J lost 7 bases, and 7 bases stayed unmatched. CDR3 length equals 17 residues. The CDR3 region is CASSLTPDRGLGGELFF. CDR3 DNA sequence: TGTGCCAGCAGCTTAACGCCGGACAGGGGGCTTGGCGGGGAGCTGTTTTTT.

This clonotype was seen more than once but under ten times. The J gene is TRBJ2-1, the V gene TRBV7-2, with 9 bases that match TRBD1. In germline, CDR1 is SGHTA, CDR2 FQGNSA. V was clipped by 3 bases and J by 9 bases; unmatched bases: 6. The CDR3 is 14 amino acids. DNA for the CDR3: TGTGCCAGCAGCTTCGCAACAGGGGGCATTGAGCAGTTCTTC. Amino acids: CASSFATGGIEQFF.

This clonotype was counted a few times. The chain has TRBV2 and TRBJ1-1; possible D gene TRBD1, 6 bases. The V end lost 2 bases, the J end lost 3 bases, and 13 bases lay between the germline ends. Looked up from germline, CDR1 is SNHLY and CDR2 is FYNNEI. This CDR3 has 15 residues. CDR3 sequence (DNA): TGTGCCAGCAGTGAATATGAGGGGGGATACACTGAAGCTTTCTTT. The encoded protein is CASSEYEGGYTEAFF.

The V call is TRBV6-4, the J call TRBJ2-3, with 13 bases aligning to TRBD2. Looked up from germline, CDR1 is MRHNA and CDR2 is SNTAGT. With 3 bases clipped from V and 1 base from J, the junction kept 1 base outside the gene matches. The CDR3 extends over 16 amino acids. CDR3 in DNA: TGTGCCAGCAGTGAGGGGACTAGCGGGGGCACAGATACGCAGTATTTT. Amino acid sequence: CASSEGTSGGTDTQYF.

CDR3: CASREGLWETQYF. The DNA of the CDR3 is TGTGCCAGCAGGGAAGGCCTCTGGGAGACCCAGTACTTC. The chain recombines TRBV28 with TRBJ2-5, with D hard to call. The germline gives CDR1 MDHEN, CDR2 SYDVKM. There are 13 residues in the CDR3. V lost 6 bases and J lost 5, with 13 bases in between.

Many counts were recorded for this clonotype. The CDR3 DNA reads TGCAGTGCTAGAGCCGAGGAGGGGGCCTACAATGAGCAGTTCTTC. This sequence encodes CSARAEEGAYNEQFF. The rearrangement joins TRBV20-1 to TRBJ2-1; D may match TRBD1 or TRBD2 (6 bases each). The CDR3 sequence is 15 residues long. Germline CDR1 and CDR2: DFQATT and SNEGSKA (reference sequence). V was pared by 1 base and J by 2 bases, with 12 bases between.

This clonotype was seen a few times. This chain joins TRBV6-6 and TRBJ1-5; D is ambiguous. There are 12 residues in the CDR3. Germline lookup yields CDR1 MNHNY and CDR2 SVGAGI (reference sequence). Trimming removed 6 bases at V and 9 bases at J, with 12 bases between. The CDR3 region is CASSVQGWPQHF. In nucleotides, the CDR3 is TGTGCCAGCAGCGTACAAGGGTGGCCCCAGCATTTT.

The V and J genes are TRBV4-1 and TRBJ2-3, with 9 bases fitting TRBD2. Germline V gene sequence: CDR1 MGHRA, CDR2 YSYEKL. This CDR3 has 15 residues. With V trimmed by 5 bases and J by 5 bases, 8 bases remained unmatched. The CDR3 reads CASSALAGVGDTQYF. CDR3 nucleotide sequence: TGCGCCAGCAGCGCTTTAGCGGGGGTTGGAGATACGCAGTATTTT.

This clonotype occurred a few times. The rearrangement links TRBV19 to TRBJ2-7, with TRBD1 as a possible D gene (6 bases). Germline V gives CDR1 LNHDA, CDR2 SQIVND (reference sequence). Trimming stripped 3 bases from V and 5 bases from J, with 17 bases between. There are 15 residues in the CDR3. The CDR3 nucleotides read TGTGCCAGTAGTATTTCTAGGACAGAGGTTGACGAGCAGTACTTC. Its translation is CASSISRTEVDEQYF.

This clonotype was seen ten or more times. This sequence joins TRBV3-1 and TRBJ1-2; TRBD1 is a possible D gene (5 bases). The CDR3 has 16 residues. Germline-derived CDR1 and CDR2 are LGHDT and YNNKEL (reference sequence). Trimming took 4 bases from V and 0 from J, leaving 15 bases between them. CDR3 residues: CASSRSIGGANYGYTF. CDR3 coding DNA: TGTGCCAGCAGCCGATCGATCGGGGGAGCTAACTATGGCTACACCTTC.

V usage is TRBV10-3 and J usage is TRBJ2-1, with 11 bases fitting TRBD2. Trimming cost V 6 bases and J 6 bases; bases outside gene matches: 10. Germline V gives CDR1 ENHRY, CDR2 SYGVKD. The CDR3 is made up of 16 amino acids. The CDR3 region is CAIRGLLAGGSNEQFF. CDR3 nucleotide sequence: TGTGCCATCAGGGGCCTTCTAGCGGGGGGTAGCAATGAGCAGTTCTTC.

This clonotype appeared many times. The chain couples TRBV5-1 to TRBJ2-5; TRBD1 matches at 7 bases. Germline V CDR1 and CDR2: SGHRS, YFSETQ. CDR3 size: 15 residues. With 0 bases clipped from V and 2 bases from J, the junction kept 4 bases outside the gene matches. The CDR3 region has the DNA TGCGCCAGCAGCTTGGCCCAGGGACAGCAAGAGACCCAGTACTTC. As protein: CASSLAQGQQETQYF.

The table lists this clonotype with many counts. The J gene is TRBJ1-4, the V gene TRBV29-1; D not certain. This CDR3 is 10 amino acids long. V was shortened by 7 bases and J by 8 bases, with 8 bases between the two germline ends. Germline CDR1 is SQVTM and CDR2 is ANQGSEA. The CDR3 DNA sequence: TGCAGCGCCAGGAACGAAAAACTGTTTTTT. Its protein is CSARNEKLFF.

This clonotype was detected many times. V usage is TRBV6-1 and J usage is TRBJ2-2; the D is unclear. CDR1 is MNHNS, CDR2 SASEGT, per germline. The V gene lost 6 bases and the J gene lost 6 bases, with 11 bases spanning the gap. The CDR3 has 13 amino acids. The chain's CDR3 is CASRSGGAGELFF. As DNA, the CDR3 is TGTGCCAGCAGGTCGGGTGGAGCCGGGGAGCTGTTTTTT.

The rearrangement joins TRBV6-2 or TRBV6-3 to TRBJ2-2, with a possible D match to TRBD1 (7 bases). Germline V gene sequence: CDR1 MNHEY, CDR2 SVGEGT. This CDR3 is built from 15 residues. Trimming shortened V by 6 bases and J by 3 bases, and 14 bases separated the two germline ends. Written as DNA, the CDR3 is TGTGCCAGCAGGCGTCAGGGGGGAGACACCGGGGAGCTGTTTTTT. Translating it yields CASRRQGGDTGELFF.